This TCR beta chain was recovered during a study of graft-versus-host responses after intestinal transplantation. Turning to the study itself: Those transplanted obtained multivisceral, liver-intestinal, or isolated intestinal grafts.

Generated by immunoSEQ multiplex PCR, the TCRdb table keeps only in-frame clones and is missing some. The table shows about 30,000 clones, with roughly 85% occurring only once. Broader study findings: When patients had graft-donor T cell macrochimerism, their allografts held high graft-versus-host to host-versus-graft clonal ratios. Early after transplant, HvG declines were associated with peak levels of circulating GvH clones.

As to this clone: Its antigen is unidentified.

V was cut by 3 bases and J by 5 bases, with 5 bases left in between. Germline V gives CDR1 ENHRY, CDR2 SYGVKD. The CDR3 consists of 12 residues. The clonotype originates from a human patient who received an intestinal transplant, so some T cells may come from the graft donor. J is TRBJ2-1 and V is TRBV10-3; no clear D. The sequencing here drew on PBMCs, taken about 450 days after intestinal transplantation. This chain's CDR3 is CAISDRDNEQFF. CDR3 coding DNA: TGTGCCATCAGTGACAGAGACAATGAGCAGTTCTTC.